The 11 T cell receptor beta chains listed next were all sequenced from one sample in a study of T cell responses to AZD1222 COVID-19 vaccine. Using immunoSEQ multiplex PCR, the repertoire was profiled, and TCRdb retains in-frame clones only, with some absent. The sample yields around 110,000 clones, roughly 92% seen once. The material was peripheral blood, obtained on day 0 of AZD1222 vaccination. These receptor sequences come from an adult in good health.

V gene TRBV7-9 combines with J gene TRBJ1-4, with 7 bases that match TRBD1. Germline values: CDR1 SEHNR, CDR2 FQNEAQ (reference sequence). The V segment lost 0 bases and the J segment 5 bases; nucleotides outside the gene matches: 9. This CDR3 spans 17 amino acids. This CDR3 is CASSLAQTGIENEKLFF. The DNA for the CDR3 is TGTGCCAGCAGCTTAGCTCAGACAGGGATAGAAAATGAAAAACTGTTTTTT.

The chain carries TRBV5-6 and TRBJ1-4; D might be TRBD1 (5 bases). Trimming took off 1 base at V and 7 bases at J, with 14 bases between the two ends. The CDR3 runs 15 residues. Germline CDR1 and CDR2: SGHDT and YYEEEE. The CDR3 loop reads CASSLRGPLGEKLFF. The CDR3 region has the DNA TGTGCCAGCAGCTTGCGGGGCCCATTAGGTGAAAAACTGTTTTTT.

The chain has TRBV30 and TRBJ2-2; D not resolved. Per germline, CDR1 GTSNPN and CDR2 SVGIG (reference sequence). This CDR3 region has 14 residues. The V gene lost 2 bases and the J gene lost 4 bases, with 11 bases spanning the gap. The CDR3 nucleotides read TGTGCCTGGAGTCAAGGGTTCTTCACCGGGGAGCTGTTTTTT. Its translation: CAWSQGFFTGELFF.

The J gene is TRBJ1-1, the V gene TRBV6-2 or TRBV6-3; D is undetermined. V lost 6 bases, J lost 5 bases, and 13 bases lay in between. CDR1 MNHEY and CDR2 SVGEGT come from the germline V gene. The CDR3 is made up of 13 amino acids. This CDR3 reads CASSPTGWTEAFF. The DNA of the CDR3 is TGTGCCAGCAGCCCGACGGGCTGGACTGAAGCTTTCTTT.

The CDR3 loop reads CASSYRQGYGYTF. For the CDR3, the DNA is TGTGCCAGCAGTTACCGACAGGGGTATGGCTACACCTTC. The V gene is TRBV6-5, the J gene TRBJ1-2; 8 bases are shared with TRBD1. The germline CDR1 and CDR2 sequences are MNHEY and SVGAGI. The CDR3 contains 13 residues. V gave up 2 bases and J gave up 5 bases; unmatched junction bases: 1.

The chain couples TRBV7-2 to TRBJ2-7, with a possible D match to TRBD1 (6 bases). V was clipped by 5 bases and J by 7 bases, with 24 bases between them. The CDR3 covers 16 residues. Germline V CDR1 and CDR2: SGHTA, FQGNSA. The DNA for the CDR3 is TGTGCCAGCAGCCCCCCCTTCGGCAGGGGATTAGGTGAGCAGTACTTC. This translates into CASSPPFGRGLGEQYF. The whole variable domain, remainder taken from reference TRBV7-2 and TRBJ2-7, is GAGVSQSPSNKVTEKGKDVELRCDPISGHTALYWYRQSLGQGLEFLIYFQGNSAPDKSGLPSDRFSAERTGGSVSTLTIQRTQQEDSAVYLCASSPPFGRGLGEQYFGPGTRLTVT.

The chain couples TRBV28 to TRBJ1-5, with 7 bases aligning to TRBD1. CDR1 is MDHEN and CDR2 is SYDVKM in the germline V gene. The V segment lost 7 bases and the J segment 1 base; nucleotides outside the gene matches: 10. The length of the CDR3 is 16 residues. The CDR3 region has the DNA TGTGCCAGCAACCCAGGACAGGTTTGGAGCAATCAGCCCCAGCATTTT. Its translation is CASNPGQVWSNQPQHF.

The chain is built from TRBV4-1 and TRBJ1-1, with 12 bases aligning to TRBD1. Trimming took 3 bases from V and 1 from J; bases not matched to a gene: 6. CDR1 and CDR2 from the germline V gene are MGHRA and YSYEKL. The CDR3 totals 17 residues. CDR3 nucleotides: TGCGCCAGCAGCCAGGGGGACAGGGGGCCGGGGAACACTGAAGCTTTCTTT. It codes for CASSQGDRGPGNTEAFF.

CDR3 coding DNA: TGTGCCAGCAGCCAAGATCCTGGGGGGCGGAGGTCTAATGAAAAACTGTTTTTT. It codes for CASSQDPGGRRSNEKLFF. The rearrangement joins TRBV14 to TRBJ1-4, with D tentatively TRBD1 (6 bases). The CDR3 is 18 residues long. Deletions cut 0 bases from V and 3 bases from J, with 17 bases between. Germline CDR1 reads SGHDN; CDR2 reads FVKESK. The variable domain in full, completed from reference TRBV14 and TRBJ1-4, reads EAGVTQFPSHSVIEKGQTVTLRCDPISGHDNLYWYRRVMGKEIKFLLHFVKESKQDESGMPNNRFLAERTGGTYSTLKVQPAELEDSGVYFCASSQDPGGRRSNEKLFFGSGTQLSVL.

The chain uses TRBV14 and TRBJ2-5; 7 nucleotides match TRBD2. Germline trimming cut 5 bases from V and 4 bases from J; bases unmatched to any gene: 7. CDR3 length equals 14 residues. From germline, CDR1 is SGHDN and CDR2 FVKESK. CDR3 DNA sequence: TGTGCCAGCAGCAATGGACTAGTTCGAGAGACCCAGTACTTC. Its protein is CASSNGLVRETQYF.

This chain connects TRBV5-1 to TRBJ2-3; TRBD2 matches at 9 bases. Trimming at V came to 2 bases and at J to 3 bases, leaving 4 bases not matched to a gene. The germline gives CDR1 SGHRS, CDR2 YFSETQ. This CDR3 comprises 15 residues. The CDR3 is CASSFPREGTDTQYF. The CDR3 nucleotides are TGCGCCAGCAGCTTCCCGCGGGAGGGGACAGATACGCAGTATTTT.